The 19 T cell receptor beta chains reported below all come from one sample, sequenced in a study of patients and donors after allogeneic stem cell transplantation. TCRdb reprocessed the RT-PCR reads with MiXCR, giving one entry per CDR3 protein. The sample has about a million distinct CDR3 sequences, roughly 18% seen once. Sequencing was carried out using blood, either unsorted or a sorted T cell fraction (not recorded which). These TCRs come from a human donor who was either an allogeneic HSCT recipient or a stem cell or donor lymphocyte infusion donor (not recorded which). It is not recorded whose cells these are; they may come from a transplant donor.

This clonotype appeared a few times. The CDR3: CASSVASRGGEAFF. CDR3 sequence (DNA): TGTGCCAGCAGCGTAGCTTCCCGGGGAGGTGAAGCTTTCTTT. The chain links TRBV9 to TRBJ1-1, with unresolved D. There are 14 residues in the CDR3. V shed 0 bases and J shed 7 bases, with 13 bases lying between them. Per germline, CDR1 SGDLS and CDR2 YYNGEE.

The chain combines TRBV20-1 with TRBJ2-1; the D gene is possibly TRBD2 (5 bases). V lost 6 bases and J lost 4, with 19 bases in between. Germline lookup yields CDR1 DFQATT and CDR2 SNEGSKA (reference sequence). The length of the CDR3 is 15 residues. The CDR3 spells CSATLPGNKYNEQFF. The CDR3 coding sequence is TGCAGTGCGACCCTCCCCGGGAACAAGTACAATGAGCAGTTCTTC.

The chain couples TRBV7-9 to TRBJ2-4, with D possibly TRBD2 on 6 matching bases. Trimming removed 5 bases from V and 10 bases from J, with 12 bases in between. CDR1 is SEHNR, CDR2 FQNEAQ, per germline (reference sequence). The CDR3 length is 12 residues. DNA for the CDR3: TGTGCCAGCAGCCCCCGGGGGATTATTCAGTACTTC. Its protein is CASSPRGIIQYF.

This clonotype was picked up a small number of times. The V and J genes are TRBV10-3 and TRBJ2-1; D ambiguous. CDR3 length: 16 amino acids. The V end was cut by 10 bases, the J end by 0 bases, with 19 bases between. Germline CDR1 ENHRY, CDR2 SYGVKD. CDR3 sequence reads: CATHREAWGSYNEQFF. In DNA, the CDR3 is TGTGCCACCCACCGTGAGGCTTGGGGCTCCTACAATGAGCAGTTCTTC.

The sample holds many counts of this clonotype. The CDR3 DNA reads TGTGCCAGCAGTTCAGGACAGGGGTTTTCGGAGGAGCAGTACTTC. Its protein product is CASSSGQGFSEEQYF. The chain recombines TRBV12-3 or TRBV12-4 with TRBJ2-7; 9 nucleotides match TRBD1. The CDR3 covers 15 residues. With V trimmed by 4 bases and J by 7 bases, 11 bases remained unmatched.

This clonotype showed up just a few times. This chain uses TRBV9 with TRBJ1-1, with D possibly TRBD1 on 5 matching bases. The germline CDR1 and CDR2 sequences are SGDLS and YYNGEE. V was shortened by 0 bases and J by 4 bases, with 10 bases between the two germline ends. This CDR3 region has 14 residues. CDR3 loop: CASSVEGTGTEAFF. CDR3 bases: TGTGCCAGCAGCGTAGAGGGGACGGGCACTGAAGCTTTCTTT.

This clonotype was detected many times. The chain uses TRBV12-3 or TRBV12-4 and TRBJ1-2, with no clear D. V was trimmed by 2 bases and J by 8 bases, leaving 6 bases between them. The CDR3 consists of 11 residues. The CDR3 DNA follows: TGTGCCAGCAGTTTAAACAGCGGCTACACCTTC. Protein sequence: CASSLNSGYTF.

This clonotype was seen only a few times. This rearrangement joins TRBV20-1 to TRBJ1-1; no reliable D call. This CDR3 comprises 12 residues. The V gene lost 0 bases and the J gene lost 10 bases, with 12 bases spanning the gap. Germline V gives CDR1 DFQATT, CDR2 SNEGSKA (reference sequence). CDR3 DNA sequence: TGCAGTGCTAGAGACCTCCCCTCCCGAGCTTTCTTT. As protein: CSARDLPSRAFF.

V usage is TRBV6-2 or TRBV6-3 and J usage is TRBJ2-3; D may correspond to TRBD1 or TRBD2 (5 bases each). This CDR3 comprises 17 residues. Germline CDR1 reads MNHEY; CDR2 reads SVGEGT. V was cut by 6 bases and J by 4 bases, with 23 bases left in between. CDR3 region: CASSFTTGRTPADTQYF. The CDR3 DNA is TGTGCCAGCAGCTTTACAACGGGACGCACTCCGGCAGATACGCAGTATTTT.

This clonotype has just a few counts. V gene TRBV5-1 combines with J gene TRBJ2-1; 12 positions agree with TRBD2. Germline V gives CDR1 SGHRS, CDR2 YFSETQ. J lost 8 bases, V lost 4 bases, and 10 bases had no gene match. The CDR3 extends over 16 amino acids. The CDR3 DNA sequence: TGCGCCAGCAGCCCCAGGACTAGCGGGATCGGCGATGAGCAGTTCTTC. Protein: CASSPRTSGIGDEQFF.

This clonotype was detected ten times or more. The chain couples TRBV11-2 to TRBJ2-3; no definite D call. Deletions cut 0 bases from V and 5 bases from J, with 3 bases between. This CDR3 region has 12 residues. CDR1 and CDR2 (germline): SGHAT, FQNNGV. The DNA for the CDR3 is TGTGCCAGCAGCTTAGATCTAGATACGCAGTATTTT. Translated, it gives CASSLDLDTQYF.

This clonotype was counted between two and nine times. The chain has TRBV30 and TRBJ2-7; TRBD1 aligns across 9 bases. CDR1 and CDR2 (germline): GTSNPN, SVGIG (reference sequence). This CDR3 is 15 amino acids long. After removal of 1 base from V and 2 bases from J, the junction contained 6 bases not matched to a gene. The CDR3 protein is CAWSEPGQGTYEQYF. In nucleotides, the CDR3 is TGTGCCTGGAGTGAACCGGGACAGGGTACCTACGAGCAGTACTTC.

This clonotype was seen a handful of times. This chain connects TRBV19 to TRBJ1-2, with unresolved D. V shed 3 bases and J shed 8 bases, with 10 bases lying between them. Germline CDR1 is LNHDA and CDR2 is SQIVND (reference sequence). The CDR3 runs to 12 residues. The CDR3, as DNA: TGTGCCAGTAGTATGCTGGGAGCGGGCTACACCTTC. This codes for CASSMLGAGYTF.

This clonotype occurred a few times. The chain links TRBV27 to TRBJ1-2; a weak D match, TRBD1 (5 bases). CDR3 length: 14 amino acids. The germline gives CDR1 MNHEY, CDR2 SMNVEV (reference sequence). Trimming left V 4 bases short and J 3 bases short, with 12 bases between. CDR3 sequence (DNA): TGTGCCAGCAGTTCCCGCGGGACGTACTATGGCTACACCTTC. Residues: CASSSRGTYYGYTF.

V and J are TRBV2 and TRBJ2-1; TRBD2 aligns across 13 bases. V shed 8 bases and J 4 bases; nucleotides not matched to a gene: 8. This CDR3 has 16 amino acids. Germline lookup yields CDR1 SNHLY and CDR2 FYNNEI. The CDR3 nucleotides are TGTGCCAGCGAGTGGACTAGCGGGAGTACTTACAATGAGCAGTTCTTC. Translation: CASEWTSGSTYNEQFF.

This clonotype was detected a few times. The chain links TRBV6-2 or TRBV6-3 to TRBJ2-7; TRBD1 might be the D (6 bases). Germline V lookup: CDR1 MNHEY, CDR2 SVGEGT. This CDR3 has 13 residues. Trimming cost V 10 bases and J 3 bases, with 16 bases left between them. The CDR3 region is CATRTVHFYEQYF. In DNA, the CDR3 is TGTGCCACCCGGACAGTCCACTTCTACGAGCAGTACTTC.

This clonotype occurred a few times. This chain uses TRBV13 with TRBJ2-7; either TRBD1 or TRBD2 may supply D (5 bases each). The length of the CDR3 is 15 residues. Germline V CDR1 and CDR2: PRHDT, FYEKMQ (reference sequence). Deletions cut 5 bases from V and 7 bases from J, with 21 bases between. CDR3 loop: CASSPPNTGGGEQYF. The CDR3 bases are TGTGCCAGCAGCCCACCGAACACAGGTGGCGGGGAGCAGTACTTC.

The table lists this clonotype with a few counts. The chain has TRBV6-2 or TRBV6-3 and TRBJ2-1, with TRBD1 matching 10 bases. Germline assignment: CDR1 MNHEY and CDR2 SVGEGT. CDR3 size: 16 residues. The V gene end was trimmed by 0 bases and the J gene end by 5 bases; junction bases not matched to a gene: 4. CDR3 sequence reads: CASSYSTGTGDNEQFF. CDR3 sequence (DNA): TGTGCCAGCAGTTACTCGACCGGGACAGGGGACAATGAGCAGTTCTTC.

The rearrangement links TRBV29-1 to TRBJ1-2; maybe TRBD1 (5 bases). The CDR3 spans 11 residues. Germline assignment: CDR1 SQVTM and CDR2 ANQGSEA. Trimming removed 8 bases from V and 7 bases from J, with 14 bases in between. The DNA for the CDR3 is TGCAGCTCTCGGGGGAGGGGTGGCTACACCTTC. Translation: CSSRGRGGYTF. The variable domain in full, completed from reference TRBV29-1 and TRBJ1-2, reads SAVISQKPSRDICQRGTSLTIQCQVDSQVTMMFWYRQQPGQSLTLIATANQGSEATYESGFVIDKFPISRPNLTFSTLTVSNMSPEDSSIYLCSSRGRGGYTFGSGTRLTVV.